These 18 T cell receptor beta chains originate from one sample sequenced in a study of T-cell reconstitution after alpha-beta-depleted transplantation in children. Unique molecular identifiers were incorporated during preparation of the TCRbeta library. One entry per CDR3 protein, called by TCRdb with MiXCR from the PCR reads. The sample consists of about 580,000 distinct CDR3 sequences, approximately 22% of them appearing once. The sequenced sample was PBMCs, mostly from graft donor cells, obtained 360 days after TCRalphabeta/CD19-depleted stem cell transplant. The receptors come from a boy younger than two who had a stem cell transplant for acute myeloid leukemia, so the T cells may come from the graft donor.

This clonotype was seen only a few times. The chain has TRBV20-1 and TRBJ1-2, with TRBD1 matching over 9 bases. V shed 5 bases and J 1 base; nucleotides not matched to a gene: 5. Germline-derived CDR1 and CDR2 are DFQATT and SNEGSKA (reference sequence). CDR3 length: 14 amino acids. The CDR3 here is CSAAGTGYNYGYTF. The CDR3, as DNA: TGCAGTGCTGCCGGGACAGGGTATAACTATGGCTACACCTTC.

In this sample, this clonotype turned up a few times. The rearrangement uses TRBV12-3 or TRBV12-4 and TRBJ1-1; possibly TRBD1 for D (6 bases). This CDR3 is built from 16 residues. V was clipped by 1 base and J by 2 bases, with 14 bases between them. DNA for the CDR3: TGTGCCAGCAGTTTAGTACAGGGTGCCCTCAACACTGAAGCTTTCTTT. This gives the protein CASSLVQGALNTEAFF.

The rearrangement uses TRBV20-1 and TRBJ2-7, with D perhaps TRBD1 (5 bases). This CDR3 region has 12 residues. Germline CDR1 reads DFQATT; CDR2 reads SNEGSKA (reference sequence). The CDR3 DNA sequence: TGCAGCGTACAGACAGACCTAGACGAGCAGTACTTC. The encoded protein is CSVQTDLDEQYF.

This CDR3 is CASSTPDRDANTGELFF. DNA of the CDR3: TGTGCCAGTAGTACGCCGGACAGGGACGCGAACACCGGGGAGCTGTTTTTT. This chain links TRBV19 with TRBJ2-2; 8 bases align to TRBD1. Germline V lookup: CDR1 LNHDA, CDR2 SQIVND (reference sequence). This CDR3 contains 17 residues. V gave up 4 bases and J gave up 0 bases; unmatched junction bases: 7.

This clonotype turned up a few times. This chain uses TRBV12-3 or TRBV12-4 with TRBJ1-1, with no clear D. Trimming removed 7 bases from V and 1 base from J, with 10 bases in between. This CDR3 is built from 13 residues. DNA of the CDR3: TGTGCCAGCAAACCTCCAGGGAACACTGAAGCTTTCTTT. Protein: CASKPPGNTEAFF.

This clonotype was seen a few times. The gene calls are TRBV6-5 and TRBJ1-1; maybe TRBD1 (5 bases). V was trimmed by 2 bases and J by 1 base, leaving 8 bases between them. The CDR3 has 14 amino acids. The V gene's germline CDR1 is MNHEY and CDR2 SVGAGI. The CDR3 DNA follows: TGTGCCAGCAGTTACAGACAGACGAACACTGAAGCTTTCTTT. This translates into CASSYRQTNTEAFF.

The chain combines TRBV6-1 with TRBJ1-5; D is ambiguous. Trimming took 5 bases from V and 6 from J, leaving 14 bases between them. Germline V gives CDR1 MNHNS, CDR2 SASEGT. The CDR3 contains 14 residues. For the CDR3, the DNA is TGTGCCAGCAGTCAGACCCGAGTGGGTCAGCCCCAGCATTTT. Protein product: CASSQTRVGQPQHF.

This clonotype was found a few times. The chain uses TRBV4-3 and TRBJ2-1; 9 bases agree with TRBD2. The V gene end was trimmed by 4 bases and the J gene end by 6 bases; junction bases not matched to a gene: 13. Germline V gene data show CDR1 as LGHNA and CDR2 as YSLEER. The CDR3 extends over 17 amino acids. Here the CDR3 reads CASSLLIAGTSSNEQFF. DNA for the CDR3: TGCGCCAGCAGCCTACTGATAGCGGGGACTAGCTCCAATGAGCAGTTCTTC.

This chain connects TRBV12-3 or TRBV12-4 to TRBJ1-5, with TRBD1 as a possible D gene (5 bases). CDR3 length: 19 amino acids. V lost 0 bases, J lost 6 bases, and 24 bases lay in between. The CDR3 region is CASSLARLIGQGDGQPQHF. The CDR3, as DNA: TGTGCCAGCAGTTTAGCGCGCTTGATAGGACAAGGGGACGGTCAGCCCCAGCATTTT.

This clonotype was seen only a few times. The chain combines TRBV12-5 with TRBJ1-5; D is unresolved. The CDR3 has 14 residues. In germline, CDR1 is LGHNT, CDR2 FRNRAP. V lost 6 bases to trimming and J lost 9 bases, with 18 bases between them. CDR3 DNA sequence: TGTGCTAGTGGACGCACAGACGCTCAAGGGCCCCAGCATTTT. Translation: CASGRTDAQGPQHF.

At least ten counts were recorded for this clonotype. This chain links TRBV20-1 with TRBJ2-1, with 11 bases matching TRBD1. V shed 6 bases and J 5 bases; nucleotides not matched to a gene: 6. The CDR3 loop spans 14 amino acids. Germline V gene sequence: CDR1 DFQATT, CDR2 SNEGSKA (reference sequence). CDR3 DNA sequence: TGCAGTGCGGCCGGGACAGGGGGGCACAATGAGCAGTTCTTC. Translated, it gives CSAAGTGGHNEQFF.

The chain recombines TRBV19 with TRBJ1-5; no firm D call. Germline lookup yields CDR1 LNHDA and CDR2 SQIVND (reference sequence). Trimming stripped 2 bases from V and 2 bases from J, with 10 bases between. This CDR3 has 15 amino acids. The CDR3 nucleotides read TGTGCCAGTAGTATACAGGAGTTGGGCAATCAGCCCCAGCATTTT. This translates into CASSIQELGNQPQHF.

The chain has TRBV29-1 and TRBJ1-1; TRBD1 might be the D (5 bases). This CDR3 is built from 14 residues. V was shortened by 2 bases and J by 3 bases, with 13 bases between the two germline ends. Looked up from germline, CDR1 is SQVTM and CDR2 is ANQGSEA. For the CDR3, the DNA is TGCAGCGTTGAAAGCTTCGGGGCGGACACTGAAGCTTTCTTT. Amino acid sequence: CSVESFGADTEAFF.

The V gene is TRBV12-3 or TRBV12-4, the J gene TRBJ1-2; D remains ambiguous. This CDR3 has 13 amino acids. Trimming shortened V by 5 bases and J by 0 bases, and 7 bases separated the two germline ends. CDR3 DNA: TGTGCCAGCAGTGTTACCCCTAACTATGGCTACACCTTC. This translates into CASSVTPNYGYTF.

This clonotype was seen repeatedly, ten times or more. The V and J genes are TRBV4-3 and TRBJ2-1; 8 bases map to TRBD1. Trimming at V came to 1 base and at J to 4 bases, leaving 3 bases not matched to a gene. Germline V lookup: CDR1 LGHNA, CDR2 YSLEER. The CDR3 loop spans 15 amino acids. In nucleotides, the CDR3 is TGCGCCAGCAGCCAAGGAGGACAGGGATACAATGAGCAGTTCTTC. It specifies CASSQGGQGYNEQFF.

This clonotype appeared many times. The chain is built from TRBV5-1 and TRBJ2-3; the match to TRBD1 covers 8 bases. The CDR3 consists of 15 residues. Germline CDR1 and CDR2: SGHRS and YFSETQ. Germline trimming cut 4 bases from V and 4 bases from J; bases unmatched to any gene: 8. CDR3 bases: TGCGCCAGCAGCCCGCGGGACAGGACCGCAGATACGCAGTATTTT. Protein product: CASSPRDRTADTQYF.

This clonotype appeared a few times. The CDR3 sequence is CATAVQQETQYF. The CDR3 DNA is TGTGCCACCGCGGTGCAGCAAGAGACCCAGTACTTC. This chain joins TRBV15 and TRBJ2-5; unclear D gene. The V gene's germline CDR1 is LNHNV and CDR2 YYDKDF (reference sequence). CDR3 size: 12 residues. V was clipped by 8 bases and J by 2 bases, with 9 bases between them. The full variable domain, with the rest looked up from reference TRBV15 and TRBJ2-5, is DAMVIQNPRYQVTQFGKPVTLSCSQTLNHNVMYWYQQKSSQAPKLLFHYYDKDFNNEADTPDNFQSRRPNTSFCFLDIRSPGLGDTAMYLCATAVQQETQYFGPGTRLLVL.

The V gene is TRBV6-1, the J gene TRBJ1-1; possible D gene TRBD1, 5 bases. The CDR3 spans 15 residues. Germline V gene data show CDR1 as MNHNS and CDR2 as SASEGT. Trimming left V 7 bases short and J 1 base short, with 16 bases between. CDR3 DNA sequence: TGTGCCAGCACAGACAGTTTGGTTGGGAACACTGAAGCTTTCTTT. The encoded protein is CASTDSLVGNTEAFF.